The source of this T cell receptor (beta chain) is a study of blood T cell repertoires in COVID-19. Generated by immunoSEQ multiplex PCR, the TCRdb table keeps only in-frame clones and is missing some. The data show some 30,000 clones, around 85% seen once. The J segment lost 9 bases and the V segment lost 7 bases, leaving 11 bases of the junction unmatched. Germline V gene data show CDR1 as SNHLY and CDR2 as FYNNEI. This CDR3 region has 13 residues. This sequence originates from a man in his 60s with active COVID-19. The chain carries TRBV2 and TRBJ1-1; 7 bases line up with TRBD1. The sample was peripheral blood. The CDR3 loop is CASTPGQQGKAFF. CDR3 DNA sequence: TGTGCCAGCACCCCGGGACAACAGGGGAAAGCTTTCTTT.